This T cell receptor beta chain is drawn from a study of shared clonotypes between healthy human individuals. This clone came up once. Germline V gene lookup returns CDR1 SGDLS and CDR2 YYNGEE. V was pared by 2 bases and J by 4 bases, with 13 bases of the junction left unmatched. The CDR3 length is 17 residues. Clones were sequenced by immunoSEQ multiplex PCR, and TCRdb holds only the in-frame ones, with some missing. The sample includes more than 1.2 million clones, approximately 98.5% of them seen just once. This TCR was recovered from a man younger than 45 in good health. The sample taken for sequencing was naive CD4+ T cells sorted from blood. The sample's subset: CD45RA+ positively selected. This chain connects TRBV9 to TRBJ2-7; 9 bases map to TRBD1. The CDR3, as DNA: TGTGCCAGCAGCGTGGACACAAACAGGGGGCTGATTTACGAGCAGTACTTC. It codes for CASSVDTNRGLIYEQYF.